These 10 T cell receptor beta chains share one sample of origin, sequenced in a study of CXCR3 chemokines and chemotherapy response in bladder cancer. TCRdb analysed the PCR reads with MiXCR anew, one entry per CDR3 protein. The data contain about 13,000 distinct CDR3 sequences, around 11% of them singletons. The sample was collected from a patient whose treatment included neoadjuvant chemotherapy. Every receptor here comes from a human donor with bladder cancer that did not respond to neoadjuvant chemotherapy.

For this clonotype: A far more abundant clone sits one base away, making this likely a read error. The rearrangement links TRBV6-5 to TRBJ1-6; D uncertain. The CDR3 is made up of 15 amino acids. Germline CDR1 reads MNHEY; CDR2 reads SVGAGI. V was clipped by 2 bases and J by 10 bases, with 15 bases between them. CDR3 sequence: CASSYTTDIRSPLHF. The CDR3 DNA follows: TGTGCCAGCAGTTACACTACAGACATTCGGTCACCCCTCCACTTT.

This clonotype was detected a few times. The CDR3 nucleotides read TGTGCCAGCAGAACAAACCGGGACAACAGAGATACGCAGTATTTT. This sequence encodes CASRTNRDNRDTQYF. This chain links TRBV27 with TRBJ2-3, with D possibly being TRBD1 (6 bases). From germline, CDR1 is MNHEY and CDR2 SMNVEV (reference sequence). CDR3 size: 15 residues. Trimming removed 6 bases at V and 5 bases at J, with 18 bases between.

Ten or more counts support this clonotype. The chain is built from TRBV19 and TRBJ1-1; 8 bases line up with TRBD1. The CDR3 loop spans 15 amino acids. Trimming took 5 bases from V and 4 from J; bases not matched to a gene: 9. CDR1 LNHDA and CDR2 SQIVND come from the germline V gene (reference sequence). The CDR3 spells CASSPRQGLGTEAFF. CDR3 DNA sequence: TGTGCCAGTAGTCCCCGACAGGGGTTGGGCACTGAAGCTTTCTTT.

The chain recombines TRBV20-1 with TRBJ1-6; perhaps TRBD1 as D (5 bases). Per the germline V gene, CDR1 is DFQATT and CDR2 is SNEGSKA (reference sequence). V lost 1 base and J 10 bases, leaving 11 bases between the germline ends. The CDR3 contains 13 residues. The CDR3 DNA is TGCAGTGCTAGAGCTGACGGGGACTCACCCCTCCACTTT. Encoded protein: CSARADGDSPLHF.

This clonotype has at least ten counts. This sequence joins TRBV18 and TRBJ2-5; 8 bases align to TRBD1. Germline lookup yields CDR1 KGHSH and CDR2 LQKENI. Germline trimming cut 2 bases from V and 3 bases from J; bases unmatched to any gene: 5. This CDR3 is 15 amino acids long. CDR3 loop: CASSPTGQGKETQYF. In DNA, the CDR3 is TGTGCCAGCTCACCAACCGGACAGGGCAAAGAGACCCAGTACTTC.

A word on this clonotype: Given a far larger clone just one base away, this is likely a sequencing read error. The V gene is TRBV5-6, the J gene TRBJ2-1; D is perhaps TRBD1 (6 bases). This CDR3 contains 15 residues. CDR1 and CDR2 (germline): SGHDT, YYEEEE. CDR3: CASSLALRGSFGYNF. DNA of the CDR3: TGTGCCAGCAGCTTGGCTCTCAGGGGATCTTTCGGCTACAACTTC.

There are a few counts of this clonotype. The CDR3 bases are TGTGCCTGGTCCAACGGAGATACGCAGTATTTT. It is translated as CAWSNGDTQYF. The V call is TRBV30, the J call TRBJ2-3; D call uncertain. CDR1 GTSNPN and CDR2 SVGIG come from the germline V gene (reference sequence). The CDR3 runs to 11 residues. V was pared by 5 bases and J by 5 bases, with 8 bases between.

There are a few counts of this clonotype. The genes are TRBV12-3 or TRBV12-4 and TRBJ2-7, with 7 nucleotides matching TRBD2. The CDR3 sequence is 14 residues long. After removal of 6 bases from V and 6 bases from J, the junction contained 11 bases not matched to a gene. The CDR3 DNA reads TGTGCCAGCAGCTCCAGAGGGAGGGCCAGCGAGCAGTACTTC. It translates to CASSSRGRASEQYF.

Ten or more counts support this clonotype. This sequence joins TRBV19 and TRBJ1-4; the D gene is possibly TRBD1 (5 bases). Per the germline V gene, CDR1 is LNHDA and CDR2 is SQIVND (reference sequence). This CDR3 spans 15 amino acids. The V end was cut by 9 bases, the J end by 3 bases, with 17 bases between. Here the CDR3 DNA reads TGTGCCAGCTTGGGACGGACCTCATCTAATGAAAAACTGTTTTTT. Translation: CASLGRTSSNEKLFF.

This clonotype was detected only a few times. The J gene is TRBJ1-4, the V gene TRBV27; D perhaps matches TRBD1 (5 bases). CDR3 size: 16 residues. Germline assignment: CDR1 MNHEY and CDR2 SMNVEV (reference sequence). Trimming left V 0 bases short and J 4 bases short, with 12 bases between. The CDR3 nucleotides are TGTGCCAGCAGTTTATCCTCCGGGACCTTTAATGAAAAACTGTTTTTT. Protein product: CASSLSSGTFNEKLFF. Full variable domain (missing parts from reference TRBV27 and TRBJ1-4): EAQVTQNPRYLITVTGKKLTVTCSQNMNHEYMSWYRQDPGLGLRQIYYSMNVEVTDKGDVPEGYKVSRKEKRNFPLILESPSPNQTSLYFCASSLSSGTFNEKLFFGSGTQLSVL.